The entry that follows covers one T cell receptor (beta chain) sequence. Its antigen is unknown. RNA transcripts were the template, and TCR beta CDR3 regions were amplified from them. The workflow started with a first-round RT-PCR run with HTBI primers and then moved on to a second-round multiplex PCR. TCRdb passed the multiplex PCR reads through MiXCR, listing each CDR3 protein once. Found here are around 1,200,000 distinct CDR3 sequences, roughly two fifths of them singletons; the top ten hold 11%. This specimen comes from a study of Graves' ophthalmopathy and Graves' hyperthyroidism. Trimming removed 6 bases at V and 6 bases at J, with 12 bases between. The CDR3 totals 14 residues. Study outcomes and limitations: For predicting ophthalmopathy progression, the model had 70.59% sensitivity and approximately 72% specificity.

The receptor comes from an adult man with Graves' hyperthyroidism. The sample taken for sequencing was peripheral blood or thyroid tissue (not recorded which). This chain connects TRBV12-3 or TRBV12-4 to TRBJ1-6; TRBD1 is a possible D gene (5 bases). The CDR3 spells CASRRDSFNSPLHF. DNA for the CDR3: TGTGCCAGCAGGAGAGACAGTTTTAATTCACCCCTCCACTTT.